Described below is a single T cell receptor (beta chain) sequence and its context. Its antigen remains unidentified. Researchers prepared the TCRbeta library using unique molecular identifiers, the study reports. TCRdb reprocessed the PCR reads with MiXCR, giving one entry per CDR3 protein. In the table there are 450,000 to 600,000 distinct CDR3 sequences, over 10% of which are singletons. The sample belongs to a study of T-cell reconstitution after alpha-beta-depleted transplantation in children. The V gene's germline CDR1 is MDHEN and CDR2 SYDVKM. The CDR3 runs to 13 residues. The ends were cut back, 2 bases at V and 8 bases at J, with 10 bases in the middle. Overall study findings and caveats: There were reportedly several hundred expanded graft clones from which alpha-beta T cells came about two months after transplant. Most T-cell counts and diversity one year after the transplant came from T cells that were newly produced.

The sequenced sample was PBMCs, mostly from graft donor cells, obtained 360 days after TCRalphabeta/CD19-depleted stem cell transplant. The TCR comes from a male patient under 18 who had a stem cell transplant for acute myeloid leukemia, so the T cells may come from the graft donor. The chain couples TRBV28 to TRBJ1-5; D might be TRBD1 (5 bases). CDR3 in amino acids: CASSLPRVEPQHF. CDR3 in DNA: TGTGCCAGCAGTTTACCCAGGGTGGAGCCCCAGCATTTT.